The 7 T cell receptor beta chains below were found in one sample sequenced in a study of blood T cell repertoires in COVID-19. The protocol was immunoSEQ multiplex PCR, while the TCRdb copy is restricted to in-frame clones and leaves out a portion. The table has some 130,000 clones, approximately 80% seen once. Sequences were obtained from peripheral blood. These receptors originate from a man in his 60s who had recovered from COVID-19.

The V call is TRBV28, the J call TRBJ1-1; no clear D gene. Germline CDR1 is MDHEN and CDR2 is SYDVKM. This CDR3 has 16 amino acids. V gave up 6 bases and J gave up 10 bases, with 27 bases separating them. CDR3 residues: CASSDGRADVAGTAFF. Written as DNA, the CDR3 is TGTGCCAGCAGCGATGGACGGGCAGACGTGGCGGGAACAGCTTTCTTT.

The genes are TRBV4-3 and TRBJ1-6; tentative D call: TRBD1 (5 bases). This CDR3 contains 17 residues. The V end lost 0 bases, the J end lost 7 bases, and 16 bases lay between the germline ends. The V gene's germline CDR1 is LGHNA and CDR2 YSLEER. The CDR3 DNA reads as TGCGCCAGCAGCCAAGATCTCTATTCAAAGGGGAATTCACCCCTCCACTTT. Protein: CASSQDLYSKGNSPLHF.

J is TRBJ1-3 and V is TRBV6-2 or TRBV6-3; no firm D call. Germline loops: CDR1 MNHEY, CDR2 SVGEGT. CDR3 length equals 16 residues. V was clipped by 5 bases and J by 0 bases, with 14 bases between them. DNA for the CDR3: TGTGCCAGCAGTGGGCTCCGAGGGCCCTCTGGAAACACCATATATTTT. Protein product: CASSGLRGPSGNTIYF.

This chain connects TRBV28 to TRBJ2-7, with 9 bases identical to TRBD1. The junction had 4 bases not matched to a gene; V was cut back by 5 bases and J by 2 bases. The CDR3 runs 14 residues. The germline gives CDR1 MDHEN, CDR2 SYDVKM. CDR3 amino acids: CASSGTGPAYEQYF. As DNA, the CDR3 is TGTGCCAGCAGTGGGACAGGGCCTGCCTACGAGCAGTACTTC. Full variable domain (missing parts from reference TRBV28 and TRBJ2-7): DVKVTQSSRYLVKRTGEKVFLECVQDMDHENMFWYRQDPGLGLRLIYFSYDVKMKEKGDIPEGYSVSREKKERFSLILESASTNQTSMYLCASSGTGPAYEQYFGPGTRLTVT.

The chain couples TRBV2 to TRBJ2-1, with D tentatively TRBD2 (5 bases). This CDR3 is built from 14 residues. V was cut by 7 bases and J by 0 bases, with 10 bases left in between. CDR1 is SNHLY, CDR2 FYNNEI, per germline. CDR3 nucleotides: TGTGCCAGCAAGCCACTAGGCTCCTACAATGAGCAGTTCTTC. Translated: CASKPLGSYNEQFF.

The rearrangement joins TRBV5-4 to TRBJ2-3, with D perhaps matching TRBD2 (6 bases). The CDR3 consists of 16 residues. Trimming left V 4 bases short and J 1 base short, with 16 bases between. Germline loops: CDR1 SGHNT, CDR2 YYREEE (reference sequence). The CDR3 bases are TGTGCCAGCAGCCTGGAGGTGGGGGGAGGCACAGATACGCAGTATTTT. Residues: CASSLEVGGGTDTQYF. The full variable domain, with the rest looked up from reference TRBV5-4 and TRBJ2-3, is ETGVTQSPTHLIKTRGQQVTLRCSSQSGHNTVSWYQQALGQGPQFIFQYYREEENGRGNFPPRFSGLQFPNYSSELNVNALELDDSALYLCASSLEVGGGTDTQYFGPGTRLTVL.

This clone is a singleton in its sample. The chain recombines TRBV9 with TRBJ2-3, with D possibly being TRBD2 (5 bases). CDR1 is SGDLS and CDR2 is YYNGEE in the germline V gene. V lost 6 bases to trimming and J lost 5 bases, with 10 bases between them. The CDR3 is 12 residues long. CDR3 region: CASTQEGDTQYF. The DNA for the CDR3 is TGTGCCAGCACCCAAGAGGGAGATACGCAGTATTTT.